The subject of this entry is one T cell receptor beta chain. As yet, its antigen is unknown. The CDR3 has 14 residues. Germline CDR1 and CDR2: GTSNPN and SVGIG (reference sequence). The V gene end was trimmed by 3 bases and the J gene end by 5 bases; junction bases not matched to a gene: 7. PCR used 60 Vbeta primers and 13 Jbeta primers. As handled by the study authors: It was a later analysis that counted about 80 million unique TCR beta chains, of which 8.5 million to 12 million were shared. Profiled with immunoSEQ multiplex PCR; TCRdb holds only in-frame clones, not every one. V, J and clone size were drawn from that table, and D and trimming were deduced from the DNA. Of around 190,000 clones in the sample, around 77% were seen once. The data were obtained in a study of cytomegalovirus exposure and HLA in healthy donors. In the study overall: HLA-typed donors were the source of about 85 million unique TCRs held in an early data release.

Study conclusions and caveats: Specificity of a few CMV-associated chains for CMV antigens was verified in vitro.

The sample consisted of PBMCs. The source of this sequence is a woman aged 30 to 39 in good health and CMV-seronegative. This chain connects TRBV30 to TRBJ2-3; 8 nucleotides align to TRBD1. The CDR3 coding sequence is TGTGCCTGGAGGGGAGACAGGGGCGAAGATACGCAGTATTTT. Its protein product is CAWRGDRGEDTQYF.